A selection of T cell receptor beta chains follows, all from one sample in a study of neoadjuvant nivolumab and ipilimumab in lung cancer. The method was immunoSEQ multiplex PCR; TCRdb's version includes in-frame clones alone and lacks a portion of them. The data contain 17,000 or so clones, 65% to 85% of them seen just once; the ten biggest clones take up about 8%. This specimen consisted of tumor tissue, obtained after neoadjuvant nivolumab, alone or with ipilimumab, at or shortly before surgery. The receptors derive from an adult with non-small cell lung cancer. CDR3s include the opening cysteine and the closing phenylalanine or tryptophan. D genes are given only for firm matches. Clone size is not always given. Where it is, it says once, few, many or a class for expanded clones.

TRBJ2-7 TRBD1 once TRBV7-2 CASSARDRASYEQYF TGTGCCAGCAGCGCGCGGGACAGGGCCTCCTACGAGCAGTACTTC
TRBJ1-5 - - TRBV30 CAWSVYSNSNQPQHF TGTGCCTGGAGTGTATACAGCAATAGCAATCAGCCCCAGCATTTT
TRBJ2-2 TRBD1 - TRBV5-6 CASSLPGQINTGELFF TGTGCCAGCAGTTTGCCGGGACAGATAAACACCGGGGAGCTGTTTTTT
TRBJ2-1 TRBD1 - TRBV5-4 CASSWAGTGANEQFF TGTGCCAGCAGCTGGGCCGGGACAGGGGCAAATGAGCAGTTCTTC
TRBJ1-1 - - TRBV27 CASSGDGGTEAFF TGTGCCAGCAGCGGGGACGGTGGCACTGAAGCTTTCTTT
TRBJ1-6 - - TRBV30 CAWSGRENSPLHF TGTGCCTGGAGCGGGAGGGAAAATTCACCCCTCCACTTT
TRBJ1-6 - few TRBV14 CASSPPLGPRLGSYNSPLHF TGTGCCAGCAGTCCTCCACTGGGCCCCAGGTTGGGCTCCTATAATTCACCCCTCCACTTT
TRBJ1-1 - - TRBV5-5 CASSLGGANTEAFF TGTGCCAGCAGCTTGGGGGGGGCGAACACTGAAGCTTTCTTT
TRBJ2-3 - - TRBV6-1 CASSESVRGSVGTDTQYF TGTGCCAGCAGTGAAAGTGTAAGGGGCTCTGTAGGTACAGATACGCAGTATTTT
TRBJ2-3 TRBD1 once TRBV18 CASSQLQGARDTQYF TGTGCCAGCTCACAGTTACAGGGGGCAAGGGATACGCAGTATTTT
TRBJ1-2 - - TRBV19 CASSVGSNYGYTF TGTGCCAGTAGTGTGGGCAGTAACTATGGCTACACCTTC
TRBJ2-1 TRBD2 - TRBV19 CASSFLLSGGAGNEQFF TGTGCCAGTAGTTTCCTATTGAGCGGGGGGGCCGGGAATGAGCAGTTCTTC
TRBJ2-2 - - TRBV6-5 CASSYDLGANTGELFF TGTGCCAGCAGTTACGATCTTGGGGCGAACACCGGGGAGCTGTTTTTT
TRBJ2-2 - - TRBV11-2 CASSLDGANTGELFF TGTGCCAGCAGCTTAGACGGAGCGAACACCGGGGAGCTGTTTTTT
TRBJ2-2 TRBD2 - TRBV5-1 CASSFLAGAGTGELFF TGCGCCAGCAGCTTTTTAGCGGGGGCCGGCACCGGGGAGCTGTTTTTT
TRBJ1-2 TRBD1 - TRBV30 CAWSLKPGQGNYGYTF TGTGCCTGGAGTCTTAAACCGGGACAGGGGAACTATGGCTACACCTTC
TRBJ2-5 - - TRBV7-9 CASSSRLAGPQETQYF TGTGCCAGCAGCTCCCGTCTGGCGGGACCTCAAGAGACCCAGTACTTC
TRBJ1-5 - - TRBV11-2 CASSSPGPQHF TGTGCCAGCAGCTCCCCAGGGCCCCAGCATTTT
TRBJ2-5 TRBD2 - TRBV11-2 CASSLGLAGETQYF TGTGCCAGCAGCTTGGGACTAGCGGGGGAGACCCAGTACTTC
TRBJ2-1 - - TRBV2 CASGTGKSTSSYNEQFF TGTGCCAGCGGTACAGGGAAGTCCACCAGCTCCTACAATGAGCAGTTCTTC
TRBJ1-1 - few TRBV18 CASSPPEGRDTEAFF TGTGCCAGCTCACCCCCGGAGGGTCGAGACACTGAAGCTTTCTTT
TRBJ1-2 - - TRBV5-6 CASSEEGRNYGYTF TGTGCCAGCAGCGAGGAGGGACGGAACTATGGCTACACCTTC
TRBJ2-3 - - TRBV7-9 CASSLGQRVTTDTQYF TGTGCCAGCAGCTTAGGTCAGCGGGTTACCACAGATACGCAGTATTTT
TRBJ1-4 - - TRBV7-6 CASSSWGYEKLFF TGTGCCAGCAGTAGTTGGGGTTATGAAAAACTGTTTTTT
TRBJ1-2 - medium-sized TRBV4-3 CASSQDSAGPGYTF TGCGCCAGCAGCCAAGACTCGGCGGGCCCTGGCTACACCTTC
TRBJ2-7 TRBD2 - TRBV15 CATSRDWFTSGGAYEQYF TGTGCCACCAGCAGAGATTGGTTTACTAGCGGGGGGGCCTACGAGCAGTACTTC
TRBJ1-2 - medium-sized TRBV6-4 CASSDYGRLYTF TGTGCCAGCAGTGACTACGGCCGGCTCTACACCTTC
TRBJ2-6 - few TRBV18 CASSLGGPPGANVLTF TGTGCCAGCTCACTCGGTGGGCCCCCTGGGGCCAACGTCCTGACTTTC
TRBJ1-4 - - TRBV6-5 CASSYRGAEKLFF TGTGCCAGCAGTTACAGGGGGGCGGAAAAACTGTTTTTT